A selection of T cell receptor beta chains follows, all from one sample in a study of technical replicates of blood from a few donors. TCRdb's copy holds only in-frame clones and misses some; the assay was immunoSEQ multiplex PCR. The sample includes about 84,000 clones, roughly 98% of them seen just once. Sequencing was carried out using T cells isolated from PBMCs. The source is a human donor in good health. Both conserved end residues are part of each CDR3. Fields, in order: V gene, J gene, clone size, D gene, CDR3 DNA, CDR3 protein. The D gene is left open where the match is weak. Clone size appears in some rows only: once, few, many, or a class for an expanded clone.

>TRBV25-1|TRBJ1-6|-|TRBD1
TGTGCCAGCACCGGACAGGACAGGGATAATTCACCCCTCCACTTT
CASTGQDRDNSPLHF
>TRBV6-5|TRBJ2-7|once|TRBD2
TGTGCCAGCAGTTACTGGGCGGGGGGCCTCTACGAGCAGTACTTC
CASSYWAGGLYEQYF
>TRBV9|TRBJ2-5|-|-
TGTGCCAGCAGCGTAGGGGGGGGCTACCAAGAGACCCAGTACTTC
CASSVGGGYQETQYF
>TRBV4-1|TRBJ2-5|once|TRBD2
TGCGCCAGCAGCCACAATCCTAGCGGGGGAGTTCAAGAGACCCAGTACTTC
CASSHNPSGGVQETQYF
>TRBV5-6|TRBJ2-1|-|-
TGTGCCAGCAGCTTGTCATACGGCGGTCGCACCTACAATGAGCAGTTCTTC
CASSLSYGGRTYNEQFF
>TRBV2|TRBJ2-1|-|TRBD2
TGTGCCAGCAGCCTAGCGGGTTCGAATGAGCAGTTCTTC
CASSLAGSNEQFF
>TRBV12-5|TRBJ1-6|-|-
TGTGCTAGTGGCCTGGGAGATATTAATTCACCCCTCCACTTT
CASGLGDINSPLHF
>TRBV6-1|TRBJ2-4|-|-
TGTGCCAGGGGCAAAATGTCCATTCAGTACTTC
CARGKMSIQYF
>TRBV27|TRBJ1-4|-|-
TGTGCCAGCAGTTCACGGATGCAGGGAAACCCTGAAAAACTGTTTTTT
CASSSRMQGNPEKLFF
>TRBV6-1|TRBJ1-2|-|-
TGTGCCAGCAGTGAGTCCACAGCCAACTATGGCTACACCTTC
CASSESTANYGYTF
>TRBV6-1|TRBJ2-3|-|-
TGTGCCAGCAGCAGGGGCAGGGGCACAGATACGCAGTATTTT
CASSRGRGTDTQYF
>TRBV6-4|TRBJ2-7|-|TRBD2
TGTGCCAGCAGTGAAGAGCTAGCGGGATCCTACGAGCAGTACTTC
CASSEELAGSYEQYF
>TRBV5-1|TRBJ2-1|-|TRBD1
TGCGCCAGCAGCATAGGACAGGGGGACAATGAGCAGTTCTTC
CASSIGQGDNEQFF
>TRBV28|TRBJ2-7|once|TRBD2
TGTGCCAGCAGACTCACCGGGACTAGCGGGGGCGAGCAGTACTTC
CASRLTGTSGGEQYF